What follows are 26 T cell receptor beta chains derived from one specimen sequenced in a study of T cell responses to AZD1222 COVID-19 vaccine. Some clones are missing from TCRdb's copy, which holds only in-frame ones; the method was immunoSEQ multiplex PCR. The table records around 190,000 clones, 80% to 95% of them present only once. The source was peripheral blood, collected on day 0 of AZD1222 vaccination. These receptor sequences come from an adult in good health.

This chain links TRBV7-9 with TRBJ1-2, with 7 nucleotides matching TRBD1. After removal of 5 bases from V and 8 bases from J, the junction contained 11 bases not matched to a gene. The CDR3 is 14 amino acids. CDR1 and CDR2 from the germline V gene are SEHNR and FQNEAQ (reference sequence). Here the CDR3 DNA reads TGTGCCAGCAGCCTTCATACAGGGGACGACGGCTACACCTTC. Its protein is CASSLHTGDDGYTF.

The chain employs TRBV19 and TRBJ1-2; the D gene is possibly TRBD1 (5 bases). The V and J ends lost 4 bases and 3 bases respectively, with 9 bases between them. The CDR3 runs to 13 residues. CDR1 is LNHDA, CDR2 SQIVND, per germline (reference sequence). CDR3 loop: CASSRGNDYGYTF. The DNA for the CDR3 is TGTGCCAGTAGTAGGGGGAATGACTATGGCTACACCTTC.

V gene TRBV9 combines with J gene TRBJ2-1; 9 bases fit TRBD2. The V gene end was trimmed by 0 bases and the J gene end by 8 bases; junction bases not matched to a gene: 6. The CDR3 is 15 residues long. Germline CDR1 is SGDLS and CDR2 is YYNGEE. The CDR3 nucleotides read TGTGCCAGCAGCGTAGTCGCGGGGGGGCGGGATGAGCAGTTCTTC. It specifies CASSVVAGGRDEQFF.

The genes are TRBV19 and TRBJ1-5; 8 bases are shared with TRBD1. V lost 4 bases and J lost 6; bases outside the gene matches: 5. The CDR3 runs to 14 residues. Germline-derived CDR1 and CDR2 are LNHDA and SQIVND (reference sequence). CDR3 nucleotides: TGTGCCAGTAGTACTGGACAGGGTGGTCAGCCCCAGCATTTT. It is translated as CASSTGQGGQPQHF.

Regarding this clone: The sample contains more than one DNA sequence encoding this CDR3. The CDR3 nucleotides are TGTGCCAGCAGCGTAGGGGAAGGGGGTTTGGGTCAGCCCCAGCATTTT. It specifies CASSVGEGGLGQPQHF. J is TRBJ1-5 and V is TRBV9, with D possibly TRBD1 on 6 matching bases. The CDR3 consists of 16 residues. V was trimmed by 0 bases and J by 6 bases, leaving 16 bases between them. In germline, CDR1 is SGDLS, CDR2 YYNGEE.

This chain connects TRBV7-3 to TRBJ2-3; D possibly corresponds to TRBD2 (6 bases). Per the germline V gene, CDR1 is SGHTA and CDR2 is FQGTGA. V shed 1 base and J shed 4 bases, with 24 bases lying between them. The CDR3 extends over 19 amino acids. The CDR3 protein is CASSLKPRTPGLPSDTQYF. In DNA form, the CDR3 reads TGTGCCAGCAGCTTAAAACCCCGCACCCCGGGACTCCCTTCAGATACGCAGTATTTT.

This clone has just one count. J is TRBJ1-1 and V is TRBV9, with TRBD1 matching over 7 bases. The CDR3 totals 15 residues. Trimming at V came to 0 bases and at J to 8 bases, leaving 10 bases not matched to a gene. Germline V CDR1 and CDR2: SGDLS, YYNGEE. DNA of the CDR3: TGTGCCAGCAGCGTAGGTGACCTGGGACAGACAGAAGCTTTCTTT. Residues: CASSVGDLGQTEAFF. The variable domain in full, with the rest retrieved from reference TRBV9 and TRBJ1-1, is DSGVTQTPKHLITATGQRVTLRCSPRSGDLSVYWYQQSLDQGLQFLIQYYNGEERAKGNILERFSAQQFPDLHSELNLSSLELGDSALYFCASSVGDLGQTEAFFGQGTRLTVV.

The genes are TRBV11-2 and TRBJ2-5; 8 positions agree with TRBD2. This CDR3 region has 18 residues. Germline assignment: CDR1 SGHAT and CDR2 FQNNGV. The J segment lost 2 bases and the V segment lost 4 bases, leaving 15 bases of the junction unmatched. The CDR3 bases are TGTGCCAGCAGCTCCCTCGTGGAGCAGCGGGGGAGACAAGAGACCCAGTACTTC. This sequence encodes CASSSLVEQRGRQETQYF. The full variable domain, completed using reference TRBV11-2 and TRBJ2-5, is EAGVAQSPRYKIIEKRQSVAFWCNPISGHATLYWYQQILGQGPKLLIQFQNNGVVDDSQLPKDRFSAERLKGVDSTLKIQPAKLEDSAVYLCASSSLVEQRGRQETQYFGPGTRLLVL.

The chain joins TRBV14 to TRBJ2-7; possibly TRBD1 for D (6 bases). The V end was cut by 4 bases, the J end by 5 bases, with 15 bases between. Germline CDR1 and CDR2: SGHDN and FVKESK. The CDR3 runs to 14 residues. The DNA of the CDR3 is TGTGCCAGCAGCCGGGACATGATATTCCACGAGCAGTACTTC. As protein: CASSRDMIFHEQYF.

This chain connects TRBV28 to TRBJ1-6, with D possibly matching TRBD1 (6 bases). Per the germline V gene, CDR1 is MDHEN and CDR2 is SYDVKM. The V end was cut by 7 bases, the J end by 7 bases, with 8 bases between. CDR3 length: 12 amino acids. The CDR3 DNA sequence: TGTGCCAGCACCGGGGGCAATTCACCCCTCCACTTT. This sequence encodes CASTGGNSPLHF. The full variable domain, its missing parts supplied by reference TRBV28 and TRBJ1-6, is DVKVTQSSRYLVKRTGEKVFLECVQDMDHENMFWYRQDPGLGLRLIYFSYDVKMKEKGDIPEGYSVSREKKERFSLILESASTNQTSMYLCASTGGNSPLHFGNGTRLTVT.

The CDR3 sequence is CASSLSTGLIPDGYTF. In DNA form, the CDR3 reads TGTGCCAGCAGCCTATCTACAGGTCTAATTCCGGATGGCTACACCTTC. This chain links TRBV7-9 with TRBJ1-2; D possibly corresponds to TRBD1 (5 bases). This CDR3 contains 16 residues. Germline V gives CDR1 SEHNR, CDR2 FQNEAQ (reference sequence). V lost 5 bases and J 6 bases, leaving 22 bases between the germline ends. Using reference TRBV7-9 and TRBJ1-2 for the parts outside the CDR3, the full variable domain is DTGVSQNPRHKITKRGQNVTFRCDPISEHNRLYWYRQTLGQGPEFLTYFQNEAQLEKSRLLSDRFSAERPKGSFSTLEIQRTEQGDSAMYLCASSLSTGLIPDGYTFGSGTRLTVV.

V gene TRBV9 combines with J gene TRBJ1-3, with 8 bases fitting TRBD1. V was pared by 3 bases and J by 4 bases, with 3 bases of the junction left unmatched. This CDR3 has 14 residues. CDR1 and CDR2 (germline): SGDLS, YYNGEE. The CDR3: CASSADREGNTIYF. As DNA, the CDR3 is TGTGCCAGCAGCGCGGACAGGGAAGGAAACACCATATATTTT.

V gene TRBV14 combines with J gene TRBJ1-1; D may be TRBD1 (6 bases). The CDR3 runs 13 residues. Germline V lookup: CDR1 SGHDN, CDR2 FVKESK. V was pared by 1 base and J by 8 bases, with 11 bases between. The CDR3 DNA sequence: TGTGCCAGCAGCCAAGCGGGGGCAGGGGAAGCTTTCTTT. Its protein is CASSQAGAGEAFF.

The rearrangement uses TRBV19 and TRBJ1-5, with TRBD1 as a possible D gene (5 bases). CDR1 is LNHDA, CDR2 SQIVND, per germline (reference sequence). There are 14 residues in the CDR3. The V end lost 6 bases, the J end lost 3 bases, and 12 bases lay between the germline ends. For the CDR3, the DNA is TGTGCCAGTAGGCGACCGGGACCCAATCAGCCCCAGCATTTT. This codes for CASRRPGPNQPQHF.

This chain connects TRBV12-3 or TRBV12-4 to TRBJ1-1; D ambiguous. Trimming left V 6 bases short and J 3 bases short, with 8 bases between. CDR3 length: 12 amino acids. The CDR3 reads CASRLADTEAFF. The CDR3 DNA reads as TGTGCCAGCAGGCTAGCGGACACTGAAGCTTTCTTT.

J is TRBJ1-4 and V is TRBV28; D call uncertain. The CDR3 sequence is 16 residues long. Germline V gives CDR1 MDHEN, CDR2 SYDVKM. Trimming left V 5 bases short and J 4 bases short, with 17 bases between. The CDR3 loop is CASSPYRDSLNEKLFF. CDR3 bases: TGTGCCAGCAGTCCGTATCGGGATTCGCTTAATGAAAAACTGTTTTTT.

This chain joins TRBV3-1 (or the pseudogene TRBV3-2) and TRBJ2-7; weak D call: TRBD2 (5 bases). The CDR3 is 13 residues long. The germline V gene has CDR1 LGHDT and CDR2 YNNKEL (reference sequence). Trimming left V 1 base short and J 2 bases short, with 6 bases between. The CDR3 sequence is CASSQGAAYEQYF. The CDR3 DNA reads as TGTGCCAGCAGCCAAGGAGCGGCCTACGAGCAGTACTTC.

V usage is TRBV29-1 and J usage is TRBJ1-2, with 8 bases fitting TRBD1. Germline CDR1 SQVTM, CDR2 ANQGSEA. The CDR3 runs 10 residues. Trimming took 7 bases from V and 6 from J; bases not matched to a gene: 1. Here the CDR3 reads CSATGDGYTF. The CDR3 region has the DNA TGCAGCGCGACAGGGGATGGCTACACCTTC.

This clone was seen once. The rearrangement joins TRBV9 to TRBJ2-7, with 10 nucleotides matching TRBD2. V shed 4 bases and J 2 bases; nucleotides not matched to a gene: 9. There are 16 residues in the CDR3. Looked up from germline, CDR1 is SGDLS and CDR2 is YYNGEE. CDR3 nucleotides: TGTGCCAGCAGCTCCGGGGGGGGGACTAGCGCCTACGAGCAGTACTTC. It is translated as CASSSGGGTSAYEQYF.

The rearrangement uses TRBV4-1 and TRBJ1-6; D gene ambiguous. The V gene lost 1 base and the J gene lost 6 bases, with 10 bases spanning the gap. Germline CDR1 MGHRA, CDR2 YSYEKL. The CDR3 sequence is 15 residues long. CDR3 region: CASSQGYSGNSPLHF. As DNA, the CDR3 is TGCGCCAGCAGCCAAGGTTACAGTGGTAATTCACCCCTCCACTTT.

This clone was counted a few times. The rearrangement uses TRBV7-9 and TRBJ1-1; D is perhaps TRBD1 (5 bases). The CDR3 is 15 amino acids. In germline, CDR1 is SEHNR, CDR2 FQNEAQ (reference sequence). With 3 bases removed from V and 1 base from J, the gap between germline ends came to 12 bases. The CDR3: CASSFRRGGNTEAFF. The DNA of the CDR3 is TGTGCCAGCAGCTTCCGTCGCGGGGGGAACACTGAAGCTTTCTTT. Full variable domain (missing parts from reference TRBV7-9 and TRBJ1-1): DTGVSQNPRHKITKRGQNVTFRCDPISEHNRLYWYRQTLGQGPEFLTYFQNEAQLEKSRLLSDRFSAERPKGSFSTLEIQRTEQGDSAMYLCASSFRRGGNTEAFFGQGTRLTVV.

The CDR3 nucleotides read TGTGCCATCGGAGGGGCTGGCGCTGAAGCTTTCTTT. It codes for CAIGGAGAEAFF. The V and J genes are TRBV10-3 and TRBJ1-1, with TRBD1 as a possible D gene (5 bases). Germline loops: CDR1 ENHRY, CDR2 SYGVKD. V dropped 8 bases and J dropped 6 bases, with 13 bases sitting between them. The CDR3 runs 12 residues.

This chain uses TRBV23-1 with TRBJ1-6; no reliable D call. TRBV23-1 is an open reading frame whose function is uncertain. V gave up 0 bases and J gave up 0 bases, with 18 bases separating them. The CDR3 is 20 amino acids. The CDR3 protein is CASSQSSQDEDSSYNSPLHF. CDR3 nucleotide sequence: TGCGCCAGCAGTCAATCTAGCCAGGACGAAGATAGCTCCTATAATTCACCCCTCCACTTT.

The chain couples TRBV19 to TRBJ1-5, with TRBD1 as a possible D gene (6 bases). CDR1 is LNHDA and CDR2 is SQIVND in the germline V gene (reference sequence). V was shortened by 5 bases and J by 0 bases, with 8 bases between the two germline ends. The CDR3 covers 14 residues. The CDR3 is CASSRGPSNQPQHF. DNA of the CDR3: TGTGCCAGTAGTCGGGGGCCTAGCAATCAGCCCCAGCATTTT.

The chain has TRBV5-1 and TRBJ1-3; maybe TRBD1 (6 bases). The CDR3 is 16 amino acids. V dropped 4 bases and J dropped 2 bases, with 16 bases sitting between them. From germline, CDR1 is SGHRS and CDR2 YFSETQ. The CDR3 DNA reads TGCGCCAGCAGCCCCGAGACAGGCCAGACTGGAAACACCATATATTTT. Its translation: CASSPETGQTGNTIYF.

This rearrangement joins TRBV4-1 to TRBJ2-1, with 11 bases aligning to TRBD2. Germline loops: CDR1 MGHRA, CDR2 YSYEKL. The CDR3 has 16 amino acids. After removal of 4 bases from V and 7 bases from J, the junction contained 9 bases not matched to a gene. The CDR3 protein is CASSRNSGGAKNEQFF. DNA for the CDR3: TGCGCCAGCAGCCGAAATAGCGGGGGGGCCAAGAATGAGCAGTTCTTC.